This T cell receptor beta chain was captured by sequencing in a study of identical twins. TCRdb redid the calling of the 5' RACE reads with MiXCR, one entry per CDR3 protein. The table includes 570,000 or so distinct CDR3 sequences, around a tenth detected once. The study, taken as a whole, reports: The study based its conclusions on cross-sectional statistical analysis and did not follow the same donors. Possibly, invariant MAIT and iNKT cells partly confounded zero-insertion analyses.

The CDR3 has 17 amino acids. J gave up 0 bases and V 2 bases, and 7 bases lay outside the gene matches. To note about this clonotype: Antigen unknown.

The data were also submitted as part of a second study, on yellow fever vaccine responses in identical twins.

This TCR was sampled from a young woman in good health. The J gene is TRBJ2-7, the V gene TRBV23-1; the match to TRBD2 covers 10 bases. TRBV23-1 is an ORF, with its function uncertain. The specimen sequenced was PBMCs. The CDR3 DNA reads TGCGCCAGCAGTCAAGAAAATAGCGGGGGGTTCTCCTACGAGCAGTACTTC. Its translation: CASSQENSGGFSYEQYF.